The entry below describes one T cell receptor beta chain. The target antigen is unknown. The data were taken from a study of cytomegalovirus exposure and HLA in healthy donors. The study's findings and limits: As a later analysis showed, a missense DCLRE1C variant was linked to trimming of TCR beta V- and J-genes.

Germline CDR1 is SGHAT and CDR2 is FQNNGV. The germline V and J ends were trimmed by 1 base and 0 bases, with 10 bases remaining between them. The CDR3 spans 15 residues. PCR employed 60 Vbeta and 13 Jbeta primers. Repertoires were generated with immunoSEQ multiplex PCR, while TCRdb's copy carries only in-frame clones and drops some. This table has about 160,000 clones, around 80% appearing once. The clonotype originates from a girl aged 10 to 17 in good health and CMV-seropositive. The chain links TRBV11-2 to TRBJ2-7, with D maybe TRBD1 (5 bases). Sequences were obtained from PBMCs. This CDR3 is CASSLGGASSYEQYF. DNA for the CDR3: TGTGCCAGCAGCTTAGGTGGGGCCAGCTCCTACGAGCAGTACTTC.